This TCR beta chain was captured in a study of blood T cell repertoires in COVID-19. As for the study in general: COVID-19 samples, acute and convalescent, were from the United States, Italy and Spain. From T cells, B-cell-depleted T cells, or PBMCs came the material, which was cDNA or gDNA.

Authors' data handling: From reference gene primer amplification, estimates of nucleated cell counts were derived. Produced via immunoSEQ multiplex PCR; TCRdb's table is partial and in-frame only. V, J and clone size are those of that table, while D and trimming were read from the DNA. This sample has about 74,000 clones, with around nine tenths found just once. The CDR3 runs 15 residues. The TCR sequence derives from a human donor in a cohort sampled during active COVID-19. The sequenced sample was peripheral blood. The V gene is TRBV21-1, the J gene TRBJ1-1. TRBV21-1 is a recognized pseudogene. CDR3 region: CASSKVREGNTEAFF. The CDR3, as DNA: TGTGCCAGCAGCAAAGTTAGGGAGGGGAACACTGAAGCTTTCTTT.